This passage covers 31 T cell receptor beta chains from one sample sequenced in a study of PD-1 blockade in classical Hodgkin lymphoma. Generated by immunoSEQ multiplex PCR, the TCRdb table keeps only in-frame clones and is missing some. The sample has nearly 50,000 clones, under 80% seen once. Specified time point: cycle 4 day 1 (C4D1), after more than five weeks of nivolumab. No patient escaped relapse after autologous stem cell transplantation, and brentuximab vedotin exposure varied. Sequences were derived from peripheral blood mononuclear cells (PBMCs), sampled before the fourth cycle of nivolumab. The receptors shown here come from a human donor with classical Hodgkin lymphoma.

The V call is TRBV28, the J call TRBJ2-1, with TRBD2 matching over 12 bases. This CDR3 comprises 21 residues. Germline values: CDR1 MDHEN, CDR2 SYDVKM. After removal of 5 bases from V and 0 bases from J, the junction contained 17 bases not matched to a gene. The CDR3 loop is CASSPPTARLAGGRSYNEQFF. CDR3 nucleotides: TGTGCCAGCAGTCCGCCTACTGCGAGGCTAGCGGGAGGGCGCTCCTACAATGAGCAGTTCTTC.

The J gene is TRBJ1-2, the V gene TRBV7-2, with no clear D. The germline CDR1 and CDR2 sequences are SGHTA and FQGNSA. The V end lost 5 bases, the J end lost 2 bases, and 9 bases lay between the germline ends. The CDR3 length is 13 residues. The CDR3 region has the DNA TGTGCCAGCAGCGCGACCGAGAACTATGGCTACACCTTC. It yields the protein CASSATENYGYTF.

For the CDR3, the DNA is TGTGCCAGTAGTATAACCGCAGGGACAGGAACCATCAATCAGCCCCAGCATTTT. Its protein is CASSITAGTGTINQPQHF. This chain joins TRBV19 and TRBJ1-5; 8 bases match TRBD1. The germline CDR1 and CDR2 sequences are LNHDA and SQIVND (reference sequence). CDR3 length: 18 amino acids. V lost 2 bases, J lost 3 bases, and 12 bases stayed unmatched. Filled out from reference TRBV19 and TRBJ1-5, the complete variable domain reads DGGITQSPKYLFRKEGQNVTLSCEQNLNHDAMYWYRQDPGQGLRLIYYSQIVNDFQKGDIAEGYSVSREKKESFPLTVTSAQKNPTAFYLCASSITAGTGTINQPQHFGDGTRLSIL.

The chain links TRBV28 to TRBJ2-6; D remains ambiguous. The CDR3 consists of 18 residues. V lost 6 bases to trimming and J lost 0 bases, with 18 bases between them. CDR1 is MDHEN and CDR2 is SYDVKM in the germline V gene. Here the CDR3 reads CASSPSVEPNSGANVLTF. In DNA, the CDR3 is TGTGCCAGCAGCCCCTCCGTTGAACCTAACTCTGGGGCCAACGTCCTGACTTTC.

The chain combines TRBV11-3 with TRBJ2-4, with D possibly TRBD1 on 6 matching bases. V lost 1 base and J lost 9, with 25 bases in between. CDR1 is SGHNT, CDR2 YENEEA, per germline. The CDR3 loop spans 18 amino acids. The CDR3 sequence is CASSLVPPGTSTRSIQYF. In DNA form, the CDR3 reads TGTGCCAGCAGCTTAGTCCCTCCCGGGACATCCACCAGGAGCATTCAGTACTTC.

This clone is a singleton in its sample. CDR3 amino acids: CASSDAGFSSNQPQHF. In DNA form, the CDR3 reads TGTGCCAGCAGTGATGCGGGGTTCTCAAGCAATCAGCCCCAGCATTTT. The chain carries TRBV6-1 and TRBJ1-5, with D unclear. The CDR3 is 16 residues long. Trimming shortened V by 3 bases and J by 1 base, and 13 bases separated the two germline ends. CDR1 is MNHNS and CDR2 is SASEGT in the germline V gene.

This clone was recorded only once. The gene calls are TRBV5-3 and TRBJ2-2; perhaps TRBD1 as D (5 bases). TRBV5-3 falls under the ORF class, with uncertain function. The CDR3 length is 17 residues. V was pared by 8 bases and J by 1 base, with 21 bases between. CDR3 residues: CASYLGPETVNTGELFF. CDR3 in DNA: TGTGCCAGCTACTTGGGGCCGGAGACAGTGAACACCGGGGAGCTGTTTTTT.

The chain couples TRBV28 to TRBJ2-7; 14 bases are shared with TRBD2. The CDR3 has 17 amino acids. Germline trimming cut 2 bases from V and 7 bases from J; bases unmatched to any gene: 10. The germline V gene encodes CDR1 MDHEN and CDR2 SYDVKM. The CDR3, as DNA: TGTGCCAGCAGTTTAACTCCCGGGACTAGCGGGAGTACTGAGCAGTACTTC. It translates to CASSLTPGTSGSTEQYF.

V gene TRBV11-3 combines with J gene TRBJ2-5, with 8 nucleotides matching TRBD2. V gave up 5 bases and J gave up 0 bases; unmatched junction bases: 2. The CDR3 consists of 14 residues. Germline V gene sequence: CDR1 SGHNT, CDR2 YENEEA. CDR3 sequence reads: CASSPSGYQETQYF. The CDR3, as DNA: TGTGCCAGCAGCCCTAGCGGGTACCAAGAGACCCAGTACTTC.

The chain uses TRBV9 and TRBJ1-2; D gene uncertain. CDR1 and CDR2 (germline): SGDLS, YYNGEE. V lost 3 bases, J lost 0 bases, and 15 bases lay in between. The CDR3 is 16 amino acids. DNA of the CDR3: TGTGCCAGCAGCGCCGGACGGGGAACTGCTAACTATGGCTACACCTTC. Protein: CASSAGRGTANYGYTF.

This chain links TRBV30 with TRBJ2-3; D remains unclear. Trimming shortened V by 5 bases and J by 2 bases, and 8 bases separated the two germline ends. CDR1 is GTSNPN and CDR2 is SVGIG in the germline V gene (reference sequence). The CDR3 covers 12 residues. The CDR3 sequence is CAWSASTDTQYF. The CDR3 DNA reads TGTGCCTGGTCCGCCTCCACAGATACGCAGTATTTT.

The J gene is TRBJ1-1, the V gene TRBV4-1; 7 bases map to TRBD1. The CDR3 contains 17 residues. Trimming cost V 1 base and J 1 base; bases outside gene matches: 9. Germline V lookup: CDR1 MGHRA, CDR2 YSYEKL. This chain's CDR3 is CASSQGDSLRWNTEAFF. In DNA form, the CDR3 reads TGCGCCAGCAGCCAAGGGGACAGCCTACGGTGGAACACTGAAGCTTTCTTT.

V usage is TRBV10-1 and J usage is TRBJ1-2; TRBD1 matches at 8 bases. V trimming: 4 bases; J trimming: 4 bases; junction bases outside the gene matches: 2. The germline CDR1 and CDR2 sequences are WNHNN and SYGVQD (reference sequence). The CDR3 sequence is 13 residues long. Written as DNA, the CDR3 is TGCGCCAGCAGTGTGGACAGGGCCTATGGCTACACCTTC. It codes for CASSVDRAYGYTF.

The table lists this clone with a few counts. In DNA, the CDR3 is TGTGCCAGCAGCCCACGCCCAAGGAGCACTGAAGCTTTCTTT. Translating it yields CASSPRPRSTEAFF. V is TRBV2 and J is TRBJ1-1; no clear D gene. The CDR3 runs to 14 residues. V was clipped by 6 bases and J by 4 bases, with 15 bases between them. CDR1 is SNHLY and CDR2 is FYNNEI in the germline V gene.

This clone occurred once. The gene calls are TRBV28 and TRBJ2-1; 10 nucleotides line up with TRBD2. V dropped 1 base and J dropped 3; count of bases not matched to a gene: 6. Germline CDR1 is MDHEN and CDR2 is SYDVKM. The CDR3 has 17 amino acids. CDR3 sequence: CASSLFAWTSGYNEQFF. The CDR3 coding sequence is TGTGCCAGCAGTTTATTCGCTTGGACTAGCGGCTACAATGAGCAGTTCTTC.

This clone was detected only a few times. The V gene is TRBV7-8, the J gene TRBJ1-5, with D hard to call. This CDR3 comprises 13 residues. Trimming stripped 5 bases from V and 1 base from J, with 6 bases between. Germline loops: CDR1 SGHVS, CDR2 FQNEAQ. CDR3: CASSPQSNQPQHF. The CDR3 nucleotides read TGTGCCAGCAGCCCCCAGAGCAATCAGCCCCAGCATTTT.

V and J are TRBV7-2 and TRBJ1-5, with D possibly being TRBD1 (5 bases). Germline loops: CDR1 SGHTA, CDR2 FQGNSA. The CDR3 loop spans 13 amino acids. The V end lost 2 bases, the J end lost 6 bases, and 8 bases lay between the germline ends. The CDR3 nucleotides read TGTGCCAGCAGCTTAATGGACACTCAGCCCCAGCATTTT. Residues: CASSLMDTQPQHF.

The V gene is TRBV19, the J gene TRBJ1-4, with D unclear. The germline V gene has CDR1 LNHDA and CDR2 SQIVND (reference sequence). With 3 bases removed from V and 11 bases from J, the gap between germline ends came to 16 bases. The CDR3 runs 14 residues. Here the CDR3 DNA reads TGTGCCAGTAGTATGACTAACCTCGTGGAGAAACTGTTTTTT. It codes for CASSMTNLVEKLFF.

This rearrangement joins TRBV10-3 to TRBJ2-5, with D possibly being TRBD1 or TRBD2 (5 bases each). CDR1 is ENHRY and CDR2 is SYGVKD in the germline V gene. The germline V and J ends were trimmed by 3 bases and 4 bases, with 18 bases remaining between them. This CDR3 is built from 16 residues. The chain's CDR3 is CAISEARDGRIETQYF. The DNA of the CDR3 is TGTGCCATCAGTGAAGCTAGGGACGGCCGAATAGAGACCCAGTACTTC.

J is TRBJ2-1 and V is TRBV27; 11 positions agree with TRBD2. Germline V CDR1 and CDR2: MNHEY, SMNVEV (reference sequence). The CDR3 consists of 16 residues. Losses at the gene ends were 3 bases for V and 7 bases for J; bases not matched to a gene: 8. The CDR3 region is CASSLATSGRVNEQFF. For the CDR3, the DNA is TGTGCCAGCAGTTTGGCAACTAGCGGGAGAGTGAATGAGCAGTTCTTC.

The DNA for the CDR3 is TGTGCCAGCAGCTTAGAGGGATTTAAAGCGTACTTC. Translation: CASSLEGFKAYF. The chain combines TRBV7-2 with TRBJ2-7; D gene ambiguous. V shed 1 base and J shed 12 bases, with 13 bases lying between them. CDR1 is SGHTA, CDR2 FQGNSA, per germline. This CDR3 is built from 12 residues.

J is TRBJ1-1 and V is TRBV7-9; no definite D call. This CDR3 has 16 residues. The V gene's germline CDR1 is SEHNR and CDR2 FQNEAQ (reference sequence). V dropped 5 bases and J dropped 3 bases, with 19 bases sitting between them. CDR3 protein: CASSRKSLGWDTEAFF. The CDR3 nucleotides are TGTGCCAGCAGCCGGAAATCTCTTGGGTGGGACACTGAAGCTTTCTTT.

This chain links TRBV28 with TRBJ2-7, with 9 positions matching TRBD2. CDR1 is MDHEN, CDR2 SYDVKM, per germline. The V gene end was trimmed by 5 bases and the J gene end by 7 bases; junction bases not matched to a gene: 9. The CDR3 length is 14 residues. The CDR3 loop is CASSTGTSRSEQYF. CDR3 bases: TGTGCCAGCAGTACTGGGACTAGCAGGAGTGAGCAGTACTTC.

This sequence joins TRBV6-1 and TRBJ1-2; D uncertain. Germline CDR1 reads MNHNS; CDR2 reads SASEGT. With 4 bases removed from V and 0 bases from J, the gap between germline ends came to 9 bases. The CDR3 runs 14 residues. The CDR3 region is CASSAAQSNYGYTF. The CDR3 DNA reads TGTGCCAGCAGTGCAGCACAATCTAACTATGGCTACACCTTC.

The chain carries TRBV10-3 and TRBJ1-2; TRBD1 is a possible D gene (6 bases). Germline V gene sequence: CDR1 ENHRY, CDR2 SYGVKD. With 3 bases removed from V and 2 bases from J, the gap between germline ends came to 13 bases. The CDR3 consists of 15 residues. The CDR3 here is CAISDPGQANYGYTF. DNA for the CDR3: TGTGCCATCAGTGACCCGGGACAAGCAAACTATGGCTACACCTTC.

The rearrangement links TRBV7-9 to TRBJ2-7; D may be TRBD2 (6 bases). Germline lookup yields CDR1 SEHNR and CDR2 FQNEAQ (reference sequence). Trimming stripped 4 bases from V and 0 bases from J, with 19 bases between. CDR3 length equals 17 residues. The DNA for the CDR3 is TGTGCCAGCAGCTCCAATGTCGGGGGACGCAACTCCTACGAGCAGTACTTC. This encodes CASSSNVGGRNSYEQYF.

The chain joins TRBV6-5 to TRBJ1-1; no clear D. Germline values: CDR1 MNHEY, CDR2 SVGAGI. The CDR3 is 13 residues long. V lost 8 bases and J lost 5, with 15 bases in between. CDR3 protein: CASGGRVETEAFF. The CDR3, as DNA: TGTGCCAGCGGCGGGAGGGTAGAGACTGAAGCTTTCTTT.

The V call is TRBV6-5, the J call TRBJ2-7, with TRBD1 matching over 8 bases. There are 15 residues in the CDR3. Germline CDR1 is MNHEY and CDR2 is SVGAGI. Trimming took 2 bases from V and 6 from J; bases not matched to a gene: 9. Here the CDR3 DNA reads TGTGCCAGCAGTTACCGAGACAGGGGACCTACCGAGCAGTACTTC. It yields the protein CASSYRDRGPTEQYF.

The chain recombines TRBV5-1 with TRBJ1-2, with TRBD1 matching over 11 bases. Germline loops: CDR1 SGHRS, CDR2 YFSETQ. Losses at the gene ends were 7 bases for V and 4 bases for J; bases not matched to a gene: 18. The CDR3 sequence is 18 residues long. CDR3 region: CASPRQWTGGHPLYGYTF. Written as DNA, the CDR3 is TGCGCCAGCCCTCGTCAATGGACAGGGGGCCATCCCCTCTATGGCTACACCTTC. The full variable domain, its missing parts supplied by reference TRBV5-1 and TRBJ1-2, is KAGVTQTPRYLIKTRGQQVTLSCSPISGHRSVSWYQQTPGQGLQFLFEYFSETQRNKGNFPGRFSGRQFSNSRSEMNVSTLELGDSALYLCASPRQWTGGHPLYGYTFGSGTRLTVV.

This clone was seen a handful of times. The V gene is TRBV7-2, the J gene TRBJ2-1; 7 positions agree with TRBD2. The CDR3 spans 13 residues. Germline assignment: CDR1 SGHTA and CDR2 FQGNSA. The trim removed 3 bases at V and 8 bases at J, leaving 4 bases unmatched. The CDR3 reads CASSFGLVYEQFF. The CDR3 DNA reads TGTGCCAGCAGCTTCGGACTAGTCTATGAGCAGTTCTTC. Complete variable domain (other parts from reference TRBV7-2 and TRBJ2-1): GAGVSQSPSNKVTEKGKDVELRCDPISGHTALYWYRQSLGQGLEFLIYFQGNSAPDKSGLPSDRFSAERTGGSVSTLTIQRTQQEDSAVYLCASSFGLVYEQFFGPGTRLTVL.

The chain carries TRBV7-8 and TRBJ2-3; TRBD1 matches 7 bases. V shed 5 bases, J shed 0 bases, and the junction held 17 bases outside the gene matches. This CDR3 spans 19 amino acids. Germline-derived CDR1 and CDR2 are SGHVS and FQNEAQ. CDR3 loop: CASSHNPPGQRTSTDTQYF. In DNA, the CDR3 is TGTGCCAGCAGCCATAACCCTCCGGGACAGCGGACTAGCACAGATACGCAGTATTTT.